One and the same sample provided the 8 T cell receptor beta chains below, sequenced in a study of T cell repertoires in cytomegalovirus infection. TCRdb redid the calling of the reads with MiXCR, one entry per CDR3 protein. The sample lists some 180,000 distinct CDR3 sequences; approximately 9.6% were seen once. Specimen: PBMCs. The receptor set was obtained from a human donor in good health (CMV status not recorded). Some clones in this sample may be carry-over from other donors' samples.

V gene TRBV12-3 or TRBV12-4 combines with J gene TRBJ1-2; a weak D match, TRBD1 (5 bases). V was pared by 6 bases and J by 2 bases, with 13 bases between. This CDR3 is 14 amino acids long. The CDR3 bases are TGTGCCAGCAGGCGCCAGGGAACCAACTATGGCTACACCTTC. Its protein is CASRRQGTNYGYTF.

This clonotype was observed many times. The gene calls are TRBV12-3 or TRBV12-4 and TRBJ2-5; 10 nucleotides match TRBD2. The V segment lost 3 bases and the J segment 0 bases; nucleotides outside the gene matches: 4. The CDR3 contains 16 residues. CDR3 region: CASSFTSGTYQETQYF. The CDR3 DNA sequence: TGTGCCAGCAGTTTTACTAGCGGGACGTACCAAGAGACCCAGTACTTC.

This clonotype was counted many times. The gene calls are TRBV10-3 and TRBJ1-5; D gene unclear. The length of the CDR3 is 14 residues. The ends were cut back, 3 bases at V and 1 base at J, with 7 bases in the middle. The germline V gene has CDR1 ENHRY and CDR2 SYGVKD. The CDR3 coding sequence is TGTGCCATCAGTGATGGCAGCAGCAATCAGCCCCAGCATTTT. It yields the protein CAISDGSSNQPQHF.

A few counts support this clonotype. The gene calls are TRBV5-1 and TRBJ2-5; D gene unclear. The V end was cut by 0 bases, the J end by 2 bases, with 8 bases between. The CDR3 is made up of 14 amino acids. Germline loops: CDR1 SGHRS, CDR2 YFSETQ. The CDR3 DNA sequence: TGCGCCAGCAGCTTGGGGGCCCCACAAGAGACCCAGTACTTC. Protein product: CASSLGAPQETQYF. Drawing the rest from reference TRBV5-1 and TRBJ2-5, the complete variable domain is KAGVTQTPRYLIKTRGQQVTLSCSPISGHRSVSWYQQTPGQGLQFLFEYFSETQRNKGNFPGRFSGRQFSNSRSEMNVSTLELGDSALYLCASSLGAPQETQYFGPGTRLLVL.

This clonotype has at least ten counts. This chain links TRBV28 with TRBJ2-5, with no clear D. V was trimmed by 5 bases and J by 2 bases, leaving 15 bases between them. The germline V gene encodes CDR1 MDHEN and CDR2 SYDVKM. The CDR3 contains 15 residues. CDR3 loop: CASSDLDRIQETQYF. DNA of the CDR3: TGTGCCAGCAGTGACCTCGACCGAATTCAAGAGACCCAGTACTTC.

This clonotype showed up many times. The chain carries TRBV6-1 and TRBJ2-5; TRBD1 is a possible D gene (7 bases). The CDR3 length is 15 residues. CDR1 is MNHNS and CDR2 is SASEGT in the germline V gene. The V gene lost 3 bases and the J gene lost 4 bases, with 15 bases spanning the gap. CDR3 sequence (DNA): TGTGCCAGCAGTGAGATGACAGGGAGGAGAGAGACCCAGTACTTC. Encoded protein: CASSEMTGRRETQYF.

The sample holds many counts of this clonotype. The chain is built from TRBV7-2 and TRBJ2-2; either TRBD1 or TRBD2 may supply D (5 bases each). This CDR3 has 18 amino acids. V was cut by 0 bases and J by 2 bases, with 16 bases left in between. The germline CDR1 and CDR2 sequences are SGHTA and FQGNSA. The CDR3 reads CASSLAPRDGANTGELFF. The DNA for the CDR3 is TGTGCCAGCAGCTTAGCGCCCCGGGACGGGGCTAACACCGGGGAGCTGTTTTTT.

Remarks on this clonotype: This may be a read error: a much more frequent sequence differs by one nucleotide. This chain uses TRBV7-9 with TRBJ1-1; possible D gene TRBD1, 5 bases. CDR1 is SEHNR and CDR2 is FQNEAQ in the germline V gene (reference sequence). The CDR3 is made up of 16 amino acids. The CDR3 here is CASSLTGHSMNTEALF. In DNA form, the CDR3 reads TGTGCCAGCAGCTTGACCGGACATTCCATGAACACTGAAGCTTTGTTT.